The rows below give T cell receptor beta chains drawn from one sample of a study of quantifying T cell responses using KT2 cells. Via MiXCR, TCRdb re-called the UMI-ligation and nested PCR reads, giving one row per CDR3 protein. The repertoire holds fewer than 40,000 distinct CDR3 sequences, about 7.3% seen once, with about 15% in the top ten. The sequenced sample consisted of PBMCs spiked with cells of the T cell clone KT2. All receptors derive from a human donor. Each CDR3 is given with its conserved first and last residue. A D gene is named only where the DNA matches it firmly. A row's size may be missing; if present it is once, few, many or a size class.

CSARVMFRTTDTQYF TGCAGTGCTAGAGTAATGTTCAGGACCACAGATACGCAGTATTTT TRBV20-1 15 NA TRBJ2-3 many
CATSRDYPTGELFF TGTGCCACCAGCAGGGACTACCCCACCGGGGAGCTGTTTTTT TRBV24-1 14 TRBD2 TRBJ2-2 NA
CASSLMGDGDTGELFF TGCGCCAGCAGCTTGATGGGCGACGGGGACACCGGGGAGCTGTTTTTT TRBV5-1 16 NA TRBJ2-2 few
CSVTLQGLGTEAFF TGCAGCGTAACACTACAGGGGTTGGGCACTGAAGCTTTCTTT TRBV29-1 14 TRBD1 TRBJ1-1 many
CASSQDLSGLAGNNEQFF TGTGCCAGCAGCCAAGATTTATCCGGGCTAGCGGGAAACAATGAGCAGTTCTTC TRBV4-2 18 TRBD2 TRBJ2-1 many
CSVVVQGEGRGLF TGCAGCGTTGTAGTGCAGGGTGAAGGGAGGGGTCTCTTT TRBV29-1 13 NA TRBJ1-1 many
CAISESRGSSYNEQFF TGTGCCATCAGTGAGTCGAGGGGCAGCTCCTACAATGAGCAGTTCTTC TRBV10-3 16 NA TRBJ2-1 many
CASSRARSLIGLWNTEAFF TGTGCCAGCAGTCGGGCACGGTCGTTAATTGGACTATGGAACACTGAAGCTTTCTTT TRBV6-5 19 NA TRBJ1-1 many
CASSPKSPSPLHF TGTGCCAGCTCACCAAAGTCCCCTTCACCCCTCCACTTT TRBV18 13 NA TRBJ1-6 few
CASSLRNPLYRVGYEQYF TGTGCCAGCAGTTTAAGGAACCCACTTTACAGGGTGGGCTACGAGCAGTACTTC TRBV27 18 NA TRBJ2-7 NA
CASSEVAGSAGYEQYF TGTGCCAGCAGTGAGGTAGCGGGTTCTGCGGGCTACGAGCAGTACTTC TRBV27 16 TRBD2 TRBJ2-7 few
CASSHQGTTGDTQYF TGTGCCAGCAGTCATCAGGGGACCACTGGGGATACGCAGTATTTT TRBV28 15 NA TRBJ2-3 many
CASSWDYQETQYF TGTGCCAGCAGTTGGGACTACCAAGAGACCCAGTACTTC TRBV12-3/TRBV12-4 13 NA TRBJ2-5 many
CSVEEVGGNTIYF TGCAGCGTTGAAGAAGTAGGGGGAAACACCATATATTTT TRBV29-1 13 NA TRBJ1-3 many
CSAPTGARGGYTF TGCAGTGCACCGACAGGGGCTCGGGGTGGCTACACCTTC TRBV20-1 13 TRBD1 TRBJ1-2 few
CSVEPLTGMSTDTQYF TGCAGCGTTGAGCCTTTAACAGGGATGAGCACAGATACGCAGTATTTT TRBV29-1 16 NA TRBJ2-3 NA
CASSSNYNEQFF TGTGCCAGCAGTTCAAACTACAATGAGCAGTTCTTC TRBV12-3/TRBV12-4 12 NA TRBJ2-1 few
CASSFGQEYEQYF TGCGCCAGCAGCTTTGGACAGGAATACGAGCAGTACTTC TRBV5-1 13 TRBD1 TRBJ2-7 many
CATSDNRGDSNQPQHF TGTGCCACCAGTGATAACAGGGGCGATAGCAATCAGCCCCAGCATTTT TRBV24-1 16 TRBD1 TRBJ1-5 NA
CASSLNTGPNSANYGYTF TGTGCCAGCAGCTTAAACACAGGGCCTAATTCAGCTAACTATGGCTACACCTTC TRBV7-9 18 NA TRBJ1-2 few
CASSLSTEAYEQYF TGCGCCAGCAGCCTATCGACAGAAGCCTACGAGCAGTACTTC TRBV5-1 14 NA TRBJ2-7 many
CASSLDRGGEQYF TGTGCCAGCAGCTTAGACAGGGGAGGAGAGCAGTACTTC TRBV7-3 13 TRBD1 TRBJ2-7 many
CASSPTSEETQYF TGTGCCAGCAGCCCGACTAGCGAAGAGACCCAGTACTTC TRBV5-6 13 TRBD2 TRBJ2-5 many
CASSFGTLPSKTQYF TGCGCCAGCAGCTTTGGAACCTTACCCTCCAAGACCCAGTACTTC TRBV5-1 15 NA TRBJ2-5 many
CASSQGQGNFEAFF TGCGCCAGCAGCCAAGGACAGGGGAACTTTGAAGCTTTCTTT TRBV4-1 14 TRBD1 TRBJ1-1 NA
CASSLGVGGNEQYF TGTGCCAGCAGCTTAGGTGTGGGAGGAAACGAGCAGTACTTC TRBV13 14 NA TRBJ2-7 many
CAWSGGGQPQHF TGTGCCTGGAGTGGTGGGGGTCAGCCCCAGCATTTT TRBV30 12 NA TRBJ1-5 NA
CSTGARTDTQYF TGCAGCACCGGGGCACGCACAGATACGCAGTATTTT TRBV29-1 12 NA TRBJ2-3 many
CASSQDLAAGNYGYTF TGTGCCAGCAGCCAAGATCTAGCAGCGGGTAACTATGGCTACACCTTC TRBV3-1 16 NA TRBJ1-2 many
CSARVLNTEAFF TGCAGTGCACGGGTCCTGAACACTGAAGCTTTCTTT TRBV20-1 12 NA TRBJ1-1 many
CASSLRTGGYTGELFF TGTGCCAGCAGCCTACGGACAGGGGGCTACACCGGGGAGCTGTTTTTT TRBV3-1 16 TRBD1 TRBJ2-2 few
CATKVGGLTGELFF TGTGCCACCAAGGTCGGGGGCTTGACCGGGGAGCTGTTTTTT TRBV10-3 14 NA TRBJ2-2 few
CAWTAPGQGIGYTF TGTGCCTGGACCGCTCCGGGACAGGGGATCGGCTACACCTTC TRBV30 14 TRBD1 TRBJ1-2 few
CASSIDRARNQPQHF TGTGCCAGTAGTATAGACAGGGCCCGCAATCAGCCCCAGCATTTT TRBV19 15 NA TRBJ1-5 NA
CASSSARHSSTNEKLFF TGTGCCAGCAGTTCAGCTCGCCATAGCTCAACTAATGAAAAACTGTTTTTT TRBV28 17 NA TRBJ1-4 many
CASSQTTGKNEKLFF TGTGCCAGCAGCCAAACGACAGGGAAGAATGAAAAACTGTTTTTT TRBV7-9 15 TRBD1 TRBJ1-4 many
CASSLNSGQGHYGYTF TGTGCCAGCAGCTTAAACTCGGGACAGGGCCACTATGGCTACACCTTC TRBV7-2 16 TRBD1 TRBJ1-2 many